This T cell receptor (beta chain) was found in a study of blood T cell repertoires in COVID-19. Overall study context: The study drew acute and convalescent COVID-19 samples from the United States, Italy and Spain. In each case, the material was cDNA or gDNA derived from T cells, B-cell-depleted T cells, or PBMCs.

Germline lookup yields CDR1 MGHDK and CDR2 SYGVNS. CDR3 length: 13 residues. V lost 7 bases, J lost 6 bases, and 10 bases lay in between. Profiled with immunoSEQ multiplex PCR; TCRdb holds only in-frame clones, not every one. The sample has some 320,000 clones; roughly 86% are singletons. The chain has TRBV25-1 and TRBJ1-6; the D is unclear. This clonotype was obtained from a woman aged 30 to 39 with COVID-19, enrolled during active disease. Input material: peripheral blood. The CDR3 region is CASTEALNSPLHF. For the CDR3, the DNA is TGTGCCAGCACCGAGGCCCTTAATTCACCCCTCCACTTT.